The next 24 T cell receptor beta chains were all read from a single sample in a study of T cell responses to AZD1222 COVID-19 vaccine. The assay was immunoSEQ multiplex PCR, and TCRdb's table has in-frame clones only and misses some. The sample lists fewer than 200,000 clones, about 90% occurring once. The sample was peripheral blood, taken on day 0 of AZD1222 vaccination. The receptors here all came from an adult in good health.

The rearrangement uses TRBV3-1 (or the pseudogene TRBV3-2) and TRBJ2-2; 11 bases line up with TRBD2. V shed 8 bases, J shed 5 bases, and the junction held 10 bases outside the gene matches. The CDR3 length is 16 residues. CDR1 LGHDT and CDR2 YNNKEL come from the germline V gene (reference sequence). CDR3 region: CASGILAGGPTGELFF. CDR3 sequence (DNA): TGTGCCAGCGGGATTTTAGCGGGAGGGCCAACCGGGGAGCTGTTTTTT.

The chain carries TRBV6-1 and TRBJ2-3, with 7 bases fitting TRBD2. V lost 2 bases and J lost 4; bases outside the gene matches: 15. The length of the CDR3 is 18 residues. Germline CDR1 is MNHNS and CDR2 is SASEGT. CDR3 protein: CASSEIVGGPVRADTQYF. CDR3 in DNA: TGTGCCAGCAGTGAAATTGTGGGAGGGCCGGTCCGTGCAGATACGCAGTATTTT.

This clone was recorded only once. The CDR3 coding sequence is TGTGCCAGTAGTATCCAAAACAGGGGGAGCGAGCAGTACTTC. Its protein is CASSIQNRGSEQYF. The chain combines TRBV19 with TRBJ2-7, with TRBD1 matching 8 bases. J lost 6 bases, V lost 3 bases, and 7 bases had no gene match. Germline lookup yields CDR1 LNHDA and CDR2 SQIVND (reference sequence). The CDR3 has 14 amino acids.

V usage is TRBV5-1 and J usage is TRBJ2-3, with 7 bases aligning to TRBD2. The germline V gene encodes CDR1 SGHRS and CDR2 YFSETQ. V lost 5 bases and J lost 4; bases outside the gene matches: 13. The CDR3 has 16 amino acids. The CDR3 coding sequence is TGCGCCAGCAGTGACGTTGGGGGAGGGCCGGCAGATACGCAGTATTTT. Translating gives CASSDVGGGPADTQYF.

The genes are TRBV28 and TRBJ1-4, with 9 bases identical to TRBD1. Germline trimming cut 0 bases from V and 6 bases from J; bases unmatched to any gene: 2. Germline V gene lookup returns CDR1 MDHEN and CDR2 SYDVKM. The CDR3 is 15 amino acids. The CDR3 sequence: CASSLWGQGDEKLFF. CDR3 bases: TGTGCCAGCAGTTTATGGGGACAGGGAGATGAAAAACTGTTTTTT.

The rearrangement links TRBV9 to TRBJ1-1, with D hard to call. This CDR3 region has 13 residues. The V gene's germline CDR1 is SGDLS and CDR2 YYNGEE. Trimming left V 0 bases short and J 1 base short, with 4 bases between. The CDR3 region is CASSVGSNTEAFF. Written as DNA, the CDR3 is TGTGCCAGCAGCGTAGGATCGAACACTGAAGCTTTCTTT.

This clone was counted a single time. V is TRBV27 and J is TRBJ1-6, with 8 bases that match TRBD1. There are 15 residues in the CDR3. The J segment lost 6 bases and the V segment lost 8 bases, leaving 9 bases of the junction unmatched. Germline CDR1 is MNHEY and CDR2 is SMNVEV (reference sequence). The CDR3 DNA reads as TGTGCCAGCCGTCCTTGGACAGGGACTAATTCACCCCTCCACTTT. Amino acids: CASRPWTGTNSPLHF.

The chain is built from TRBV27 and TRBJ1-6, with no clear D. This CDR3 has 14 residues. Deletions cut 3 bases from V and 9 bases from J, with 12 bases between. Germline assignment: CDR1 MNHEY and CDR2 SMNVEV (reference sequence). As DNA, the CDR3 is TGTGCCAGCAGTTTGAACACTGTAGGTTCACCCCTCCACTTT. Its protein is CASSLNTVGSPLHF.

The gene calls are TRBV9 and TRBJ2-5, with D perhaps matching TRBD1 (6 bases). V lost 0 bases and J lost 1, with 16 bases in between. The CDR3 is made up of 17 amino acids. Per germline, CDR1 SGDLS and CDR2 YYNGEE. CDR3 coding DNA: TGTGCCAGCAGCGTAGCCGGGGACCAGGGGCTCCAAGAGACCCAGTACTTC. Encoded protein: CASSVAGDQGLQETQYF.

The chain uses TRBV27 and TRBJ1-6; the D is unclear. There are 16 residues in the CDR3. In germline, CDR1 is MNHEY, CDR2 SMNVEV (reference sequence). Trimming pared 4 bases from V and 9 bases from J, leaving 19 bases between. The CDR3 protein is CASSSQGPGFLSPLHF. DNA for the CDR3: TGTGCCAGCAGTTCCCAAGGGCCGGGGTTTCTTTCACCCCTCCACTTT.

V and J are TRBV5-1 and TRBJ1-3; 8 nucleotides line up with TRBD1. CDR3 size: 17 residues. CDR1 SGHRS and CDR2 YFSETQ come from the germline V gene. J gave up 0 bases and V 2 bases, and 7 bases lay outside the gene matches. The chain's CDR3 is CASSFSADRASGNTIYF. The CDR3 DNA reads TGCGCCAGCAGCTTCTCGGCGGACAGGGCCTCTGGAAACACCATATATTTT. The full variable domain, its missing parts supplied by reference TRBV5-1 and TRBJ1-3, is KAGVTQTPRYLIKTRGQQVTLSCSPISGHRSVSWYQQTPGQGLQFLFEYFSETQRNKGNFPGRFSGRQFSNSRSEMNVSTLELGDSALYLCASSFSADRASGNTIYFGEGSWLTVV.

CDR3 in DNA: TGTGCCAGCAGACTGACAGGGGCAACTAATGAAAAACTGTTTTTT. Protein product: CASRLTGATNEKLFF. The chain joins TRBV28 to TRBJ1-4, with 8 bases aligning to TRBD1. The length of the CDR3 is 15 residues. Trimming at V came to 6 bases and at J to 0 bases, leaving 3 bases not matched to a gene. Germline V gives CDR1 MDHEN, CDR2 SYDVKM.

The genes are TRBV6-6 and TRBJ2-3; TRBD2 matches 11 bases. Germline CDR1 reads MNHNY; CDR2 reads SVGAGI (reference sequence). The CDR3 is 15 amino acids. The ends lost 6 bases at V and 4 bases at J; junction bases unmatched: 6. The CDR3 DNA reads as TGTGCCAGCAGCCTAGCGGGGGGCCAGGCAGATACGCAGTATTTT. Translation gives CASSLAGGQADTQYF.

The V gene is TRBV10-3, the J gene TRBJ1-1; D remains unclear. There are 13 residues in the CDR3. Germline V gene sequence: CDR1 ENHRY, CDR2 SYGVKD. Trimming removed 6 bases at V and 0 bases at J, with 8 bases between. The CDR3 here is CAISQLMNTEAFF. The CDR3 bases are TGTGCCATCAGCCAGCTCATGAACACTGAAGCTTTCTTT.

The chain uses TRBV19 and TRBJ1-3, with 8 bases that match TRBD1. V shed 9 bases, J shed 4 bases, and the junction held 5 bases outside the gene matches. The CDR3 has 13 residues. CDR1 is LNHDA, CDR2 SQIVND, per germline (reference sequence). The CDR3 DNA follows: TGTGCCAGCCGACAGGGGCAAGGAAACACCATATATTTT. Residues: CASRQGQGNTIYF.

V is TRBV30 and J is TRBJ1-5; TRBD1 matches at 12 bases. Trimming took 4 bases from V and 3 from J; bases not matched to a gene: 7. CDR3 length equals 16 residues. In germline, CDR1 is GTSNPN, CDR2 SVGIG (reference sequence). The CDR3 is CAWIRDRGLDNQPQHF. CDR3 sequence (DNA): TGTGCCTGGATAAGGGACAGGGGGCTTGACAATCAGCCCCAGCATTTT.

In DNA form, the CDR3 reads TGTGCCAGCAGCTTAGGAGGATATAACACCGGGGAGCTGTTTTTT. Residues: CASSLGGYNTGELFF. V gene TRBV7-9 combines with J gene TRBJ2-2; the D is unclear. The germline gives CDR1 SEHNR, CDR2 FQNEAQ (reference sequence). The CDR3 is 15 residues long. V gave up 1 base and J gave up 2 bases, with 8 bases separating them.

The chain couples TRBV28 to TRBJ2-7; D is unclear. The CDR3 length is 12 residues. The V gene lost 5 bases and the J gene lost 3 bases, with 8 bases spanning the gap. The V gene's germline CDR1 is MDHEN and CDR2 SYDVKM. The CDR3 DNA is TGTGCCAGCAGTCGGTCTAACTACGAGCAGTACTTC. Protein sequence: CASSRSNYEQYF.

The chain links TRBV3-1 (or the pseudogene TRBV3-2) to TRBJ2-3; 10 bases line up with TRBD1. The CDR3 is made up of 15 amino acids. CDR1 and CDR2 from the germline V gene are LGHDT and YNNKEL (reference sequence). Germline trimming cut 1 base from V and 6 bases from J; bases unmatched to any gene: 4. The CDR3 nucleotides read TGTGCCAGCAGCCAAGGACAGGGGGCGGGTGATACGCAGTATTTT. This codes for CASSQGQGAGDTQYF.

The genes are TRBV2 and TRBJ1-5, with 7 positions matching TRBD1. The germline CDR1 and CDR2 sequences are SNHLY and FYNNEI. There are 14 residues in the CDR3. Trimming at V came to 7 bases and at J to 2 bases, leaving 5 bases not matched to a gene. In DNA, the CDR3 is TGTGCCAGCACCCGGACAGGAGGCAATCAGCCCCAGCATTTT. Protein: CASTRTGGNQPQHF.

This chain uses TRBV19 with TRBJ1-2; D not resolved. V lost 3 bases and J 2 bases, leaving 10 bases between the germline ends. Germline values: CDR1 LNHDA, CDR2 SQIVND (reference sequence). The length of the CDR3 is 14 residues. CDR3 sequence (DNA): TGTGCCAGTAGTATCCTATCCGGGAACTATGGCTACACCTTC. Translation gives CASSILSGNYGYTF.

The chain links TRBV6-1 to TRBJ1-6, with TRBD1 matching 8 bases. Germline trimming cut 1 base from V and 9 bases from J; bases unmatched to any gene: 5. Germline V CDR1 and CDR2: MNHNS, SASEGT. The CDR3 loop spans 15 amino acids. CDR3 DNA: TGTGCCAGCAGTGAAGGACAGGGGAGGGGTTCACCCCTCCACTTT. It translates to CASSEGQGRGSPLHF.

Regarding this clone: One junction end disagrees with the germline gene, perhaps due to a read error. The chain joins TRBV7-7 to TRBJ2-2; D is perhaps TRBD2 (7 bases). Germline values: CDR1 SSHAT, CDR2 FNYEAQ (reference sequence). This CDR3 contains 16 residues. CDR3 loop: CASSSGGPYNTGELFF. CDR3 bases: TGTGCTAGCAGCTCCGGGGGGCCCTATAACACCGGGGAGCTGTTTTTT.

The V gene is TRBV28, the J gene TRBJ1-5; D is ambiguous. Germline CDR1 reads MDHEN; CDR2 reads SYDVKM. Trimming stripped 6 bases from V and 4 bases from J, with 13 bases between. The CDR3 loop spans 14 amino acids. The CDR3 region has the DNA TGTGCCAGCAGCTTGGACGGTGGAAATCAGCCCCAGCATTTT. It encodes CASSLDGGNQPQHF.